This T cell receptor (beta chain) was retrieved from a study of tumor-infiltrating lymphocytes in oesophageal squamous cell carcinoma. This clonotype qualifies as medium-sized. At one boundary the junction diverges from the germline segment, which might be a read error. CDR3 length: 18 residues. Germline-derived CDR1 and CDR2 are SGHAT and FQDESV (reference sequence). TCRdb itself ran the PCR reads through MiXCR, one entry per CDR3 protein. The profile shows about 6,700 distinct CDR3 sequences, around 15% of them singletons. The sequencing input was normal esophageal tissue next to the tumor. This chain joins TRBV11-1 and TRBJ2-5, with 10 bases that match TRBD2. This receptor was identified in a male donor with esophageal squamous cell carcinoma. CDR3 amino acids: CASSVAGGSKSWVETQYF. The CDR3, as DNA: TGTGCCAGCAGCGTAGCGGGGGGATCTAAAAGCTGGGTAGAGACCCAGTACTTC.